These 3 T cell receptor beta chains share one sample of origin, sequenced in a study of PD-L1 blockade in urothelial cancer. The repertoire was sequenced with immunoSEQ multiplex PCR; TCRdb's copy has only in-frame clones and lacks some. This table holds 29,000 or so clones, roughly 86% found once. Specimen: PBMCs, collected around atezolizumab (anti-PD-L1) treatment. These receptors all stem from a man in his fifties or sixties with urothelial cancer.

The rearrangement joins TRBV19 to TRBJ1-2; D possibly corresponds to TRBD1 (6 bases). The CDR3 has 16 amino acids. V gave up 7 bases and J gave up 3 bases, with 21 bases separating them. Germline CDR1 and CDR2: LNHDA and SQIVND (reference sequence). CDR3 amino acids: CASTDTTRGFHYGYTF. CDR3 in DNA: TGTGCCAGTACAGACACTACCAGGGGTTTTCACTATGGCTACACCTTC.

The chain joins TRBV5-6 to TRBJ2-7; the match to TRBD2 covers 15 bases. Looked up from germline, CDR1 is SGHDT and CDR2 is YYEEEE. The CDR3 runs 17 residues. V lost 4 bases, J lost 2 bases, and 7 bases stayed unmatched. The CDR3 coding sequence is TGTGCCAGCAGCCCGGGACTAGCGGGAGGTCGTCCCTACGAGCAGTACTTC. Its translation is CASSPGLAGGRPYEQYF.

The chain uses TRBV18 and TRBJ1-1, with D possibly TRBD1 on 5 matching bases. The CDR3 loop spans 14 amino acids. Germline V gene lookup returns CDR1 KGHSH and CDR2 LQKENI. Trimming removed 0 bases at V and 4 bases at J, with 9 bases between. The DNA of the CDR3 is TGTGCCAGCTCACCACCGATTAGGGGCACTGAAGCTTTCTTT. Residues: CASSPPIRGTEAFF.